The 18 T cell receptor beta chains listed next were all sequenced from one sample in a study of blood T cell repertoires in COVID-19. Clones were sequenced by immunoSEQ multiplex PCR, and TCRdb holds only the in-frame ones, with some missing. Of some 55,000 clones in the sample, 77% were seen once. Sequencing was carried out using peripheral blood. The source is an older man with active or convalescent COVID-19.

The chain is built from TRBV5-5 and TRBJ2-2, with no clear D. Germline loops: CDR1 SGHKS, CDR2 YYEKEE (reference sequence). This CDR3 is 12 amino acids long. V was clipped by 3 bases and J by 4 bases, with 4 bases between them. The CDR3 protein is CASSSSTGELFF. In DNA form, the CDR3 reads TGTGCCAGCAGCTCTAGCACCGGGGAGCTGTTTTTT.

With regard to this clone: Additional DNA sequences in this sample encode the identical CDR3. V and J are TRBV12-3 or TRBV12-4 and TRBJ1-1; D is unresolved. This CDR3 has 13 amino acids. V was cut by 5 bases and J by 1 base, with 8 bases left in between. The CDR3 loop is CASSLGPNTEAFF. The CDR3 DNA reads TGTGCCAGCAGTCTTGGGCCGAACACTGAAGCTTTCTTT.

The genes are TRBV6-5 and TRBJ2-5; perhaps TRBD2 as D (7 bases). Germline CDR1 is MNHEY and CDR2 is SVGAGI. The CDR3 spans 13 residues. V was clipped by 7 bases and J by 5 bases, with 14 bases between them. In DNA form, the CDR3 reads TGTGCCAGCAAACGGGGAGGGGGGGAGACCCAGTACTTC. This sequence encodes CASKRGGGETQYF.

This rearrangement joins TRBV6-2 or TRBV6-3 to TRBJ1-2, with 7 bases lining up with TRBD1. The CDR3 covers 16 residues. V was pared by 6 bases and J by 2 bases, with 12 bases of the junction left unmatched. In germline, CDR1 is MNHEY, CDR2 SVGEGT. CDR3 in amino acids: CASSIYTRQGNYGYTF. The CDR3 DNA follows: TGTGCCAGCAGCATTTACACAAGACAGGGCAACTATGGCTACACCTTC.

This chain links TRBV24-1 with TRBJ2-1; 7 nucleotides match TRBD1. The CDR3 is 14 residues long. The J segment lost 6 bases and the V segment lost 4 bases, leaving 5 bases of the junction unmatched. Germline V gene sequence: CDR1 KGHDR, CDR2 SFDVKD. CDR3 loop: CATSDPPGGNEQFF. The DNA of the CDR3 is TGTGCCACCAGTGACCCCCCAGGGGGCAATGAGCAGTTCTTC.

V and J are TRBV7-2 and TRBJ1-6, with D perhaps matching TRBD1 (5 bases). Germline CDR1 and CDR2: SGHTA and FQGNSA. The germline V and J ends were trimmed by 2 bases and 8 bases, with 10 bases remaining between them. The CDR3 covers 14 residues. CDR3 nucleotides: TGTGCCAGCAGCTTACCTCAGGGTGATTCACCCCTCCACTTT. This encodes CASSLPQGDSPLHF.

This chain connects TRBV6-5 to TRBJ1-1; 7 nucleotides match TRBD1. V shed 4 bases and J 1 base; nucleotides not matched to a gene: 0. The CDR3 is made up of 13 amino acids. Germline V gene lookup returns CDR1 MNHEY and CDR2 SVGAGI. The DNA of the CDR3 is TGTGCCAGCAGTTGGACAGGGAACACTGAAGCTTTCTTT. Amino acid sequence: CASSWTGNTEAFF.

This sequence joins TRBV6-6 and TRBJ1-2; unclear D gene. The CDR3 totals 13 residues. The germline gives CDR1 MNHNY, CDR2 SVGAGI (reference sequence). Trimming stripped 0 bases from V and 8 bases from J, with 10 bases between. CDR3 sequence: CASSYSLSGGYTF. The CDR3 coding sequence is TGTGCCAGCAGTTACTCACTATCCGGAGGCTACACCTTC.

The chain is built from TRBV24-1 and TRBJ2-1, with 8 bases aligning to TRBD2. With V trimmed by 10 bases and J by 6 bases, 13 bases remained unmatched. The germline CDR1 and CDR2 sequences are KGHDR and SFDVKD. The CDR3 is 15 amino acids. The CDR3 coding sequence is TGTGCCACGTCTCGAAGCGGGAGAGCCTCCAATGAGCAGTTCTTC. It translates to CATSRSGRASNEQFF.

V gene TRBV6-2 or TRBV6-3 combines with J gene TRBJ1-5; perhaps TRBD1 as D (5 bases). The CDR3 contains 15 residues. Trimming cost V 5 bases and J 4 bases, with 15 bases left between them. Germline assignment: CDR1 MNHEY and CDR2 SVGEGT. The CDR3 region is CASSDTGLGNQPQHF. The CDR3 DNA reads as TGTGCCAGCAGTGATACAGGTTTAGGAAATCAGCCCCAGCATTTT.

This clone is a singleton in its sample. The chain is built from TRBV29-1 and TRBJ1-1, with D unclear. The CDR3 covers 10 residues. The V end was cut by 2 bases, the J end by 10 bases, with 8 bases between. The germline CDR1 and CDR2 sequences are SQVTM and ANQGSEA. Here the CDR3 DNA reads TGCAGCGTTGAATTTCCCCGAGCTTTCTTT. It specifies CSVEFPRAFF.

V is TRBV4-3 and J is TRBJ1-1; perhaps TRBD1 as D (6 bases). V lost 0 bases and J lost 10, with 15 bases in between. This CDR3 is built from 14 residues. The germline V gene encodes CDR1 LGHNA and CDR2 YSLEER. The CDR3 bases are TGCGCCAGCAGCCAAGATGTGGGGGCCCGCGGAGCTTTCTTT. Its protein is CASSQDVGARGAFF.

The rearrangement links TRBV3-1 (or the pseudogene TRBV3-2) to TRBJ2-2; TRBD1 matches at 10 bases. V shed 1 base and J 5 bases; nucleotides not matched to a gene: 4. The CDR3 loop spans 16 amino acids. Germline CDR1 reads LGHDT; CDR2 reads YNNKEL (reference sequence). The CDR3 bases are TGTGCCAGCAGCCAAGCGACAGGGGGCGTGACCGGGGAGCTGTTTTTT. As protein: CASSQATGGVTGELFF.

The gene calls are TRBV7-9 and TRBJ2-5; D is uncertain. Germline CDR1 is SEHNR and CDR2 is FQNEAQ (reference sequence). The V end lost 5 bases, the J end lost 4 bases, and 11 bases lay between the germline ends. CDR3 length equals 13 residues. The CDR3 spells CASSPPELETQYF. As DNA, the CDR3 is TGTGCCAGCAGCCCCCCGGAGTTAGAGACCCAGTACTTC. Full variable domain (missing parts from reference TRBV7-9 and TRBJ2-5): DTGVSQNPRHKITKRGQNVTFRCDPISEHNRLYWYRQTLGQGPEFLTYFQNEAQLEKSRLLSDRFSAERPKGSFSTLEIQRTEQGDSAMYLCASSPPELETQYFGPGTRLLVL.

The rearrangement uses TRBV5-4 and TRBJ1-3; maybe TRBD1 (6 bases). The germline CDR1 and CDR2 sequences are SGHNT and YYREEE (reference sequence). CDR3 length: 14 amino acids. V was shortened by 0 bases and J by 3 bases, with 7 bases between the two germline ends. The CDR3 DNA reads TGTGCCAGCAGCTTGGCAGGGGATGGAAACACCATATATTTT. Translation gives CASSLAGDGNTIYF.

This clone appeared once. CDR3 coding DNA: TGTGCCAGTAGTATAGGGGACAGGGATCAGCCCCAGCATTTT. It translates to CASSIGDRDQPQHF. This chain connects TRBV19 to TRBJ1-5; 9 bases align to TRBD1. The V segment lost 1 base and the J segment 5 bases; nucleotides outside the gene matches: 0. CDR1 and CDR2 from the germline V gene are LNHDA and SQIVND (reference sequence). The CDR3 covers 14 residues.

This chain connects TRBV2 to TRBJ2-3, with a possible D match to TRBD1 (6 bases). Germline V gene lookup returns CDR1 SNHLY and CDR2 FYNNEI. The CDR3 spans 14 residues. Trimming removed 10 bases from V and 2 bases from J, with 16 bases in between. CDR3 region: CATKVGHHTDTQYF. The CDR3 DNA reads TGTGCCACCAAGGTGGGACACCACACAGATACGCAGTATTTT.

The chain combines TRBV19 with TRBJ1-1; 7 nucleotides agree with TRBD1. Germline lookup yields CDR1 LNHDA and CDR2 SQIVND (reference sequence). Unmatched junction bases numbered 2, after V lost 6 bases and J lost 7 bases. The CDR3 has 11 residues. DNA for the CDR3: TGTGCCAGTAGCCGACAGGGTGAAGCTTTCTTT. Its protein is CASSRQGEAFF.